Listed below are T cell receptor beta chains from one sample, sequenced in a study of monozygotic twins with inflammatory bowel disease. TCRdb reprocessed the 5' RACE reads and reports one entry per CDR3 protein, with no DNA. Listed are 350,000 to 500,000 distinct CDR3 sequences; about 2.6% falls within the top ten. Sequencing used blood. These receptors were taken from a human donor with ulcerative colitis or Crohn's disease, or a healthy co-twin of an affected twin (not recorded which). The CDR3 runs from the conserved cysteine through the conserved F or W.

>TRBV5-6|TRBJ2-1
CASSLDLISGVYNEQFF
>TRBV7-2|TRBJ1-2
CASSLVGGIVSNYGYTF
>TRBV5-4|TRBJ2-1
CASNRLNNEQFF
>TRBV5-1|TRBJ2-1
CASSLGPSGRAFSEQFF
>TRBV4-1|TRBJ2-3
CASSRNAGSSTDTQYF
>TRBV6-1|TRBJ2-2
CASSAGQATGELFF
>TRBV7-2|TRBJ2-2
CASTLTTAATGELFF
>TRBV5-1|TRBJ1-2
CASSLADSLNYGYTF
>TRBV4-1|TRBJ1-5
CASSQEQQGAEPQHF
>TRBV12-3/TRBV12-4|TRBJ1-1
CASSPTGGSSEAFF
>TRBV5-1|TRBJ2-1
CASSSDTGGEQFF
>TRBV18|TRBJ2-2
CASSPAWDTGELFF
>TRBV20-1|TRBJ1-1
CSAREPGNRAF
>TRBV7-2|TRBJ1-2
CASTLRTEKNGYTF
>TRBV6-2/TRBV6-3|TRBJ2-1
CASSLGFLTGGNEQFF
>TRBV20-1|TRBJ2-1
CSAPAGLKDEQFF
>TRBV7-9|TRBJ2-1
CASSSTSGANEQFF
>TRBV5-1|TRBJ2-1
CASSLGQVGSEQFF
>TRBV29-1|TRBJ1-3
CSVQGPSGNTIYF
>TRBV29-1|TRBJ2-5
CSVEAGPMGRAQYF
>TRBV9|TRBJ1-2
CASSPSGQGYYGYTF
>TRBV5-5|TRBJ1-2
CASSLGQGLNYGYTF
>TRBV7-2|TRBJ2-3
CASSLVEGRSDTQYF
>TRBV4-3|TRBJ1-2
CASSQGTGNYGYTF
>TRBV5-5|TRBJ2-3
CASSLGGSGEDTQYF
>TRBV7-9|TRBJ1-1
CASSSLQGLNTEAFF
>TRBV6-1|TRBJ2-7
CASRGRLYSYEQYF
>TRBV10-3|TRBJ1-1
CAITKQADTEAFF
>TRBV10-3|TRBJ1-6
CAIKEGQGYSPLHF
>TRBV12-3/TRBV12-4|TRBJ2-7
CASSSYQKAGEQYF
>TRBV12-3/TRBV12-4|TRBJ1-1
CASSLRENTEAFF
>TRBV14|TRBJ2-1
CASSHLSTSGRNEQFF
>TRBV12-3/TRBV12-4|TRBJ1-6
CASSLTGDYSPLHF
>TRBV3-1|TRBJ2-5
CASSQDRGLAGEETQYF
>TRBV12-3/TRBV12-4|TRBJ2-7
CASSLTASRYEQYF
>TRBV7-3|TRBJ2-7
CASSLQGVGGPYEQYF
>TRBV4-2|TRBJ2-2
CASSQDHGGPSGGELFF
>TRBV29-1|TRBJ1-1
CSAAGTPNTEAFF
>TRBV7-2|TRBJ1-6
CASSQPGFLSGSPLHF
>TRBV7-2|TRBJ2-5
CASSPPGLAGGRETQYF
>TRBV7-2|TRBJ2-7
CASSLLEGPYEQYF
>TRBV6-1|TRBJ1-6
CASSLMGRYGTSGVSPLHF
>TRBV11-2|TRBJ2-7
CASSFRDSSHEQYF
>TRBV7-2|TRBJ2-3
CASSFSGLGTTRHTQYF
>TRBV19|TRBJ1-5
CASSSRDGYSNQPQHF
>TRBV7-2|TRBJ2-1
CASSEMGNSLFF
>TRBV7-9|TRBJ2-1
CASSLARAPNEQFF
>TRBV4-1|TRBJ2-1
CASSQYDTSGPNYNEQFF
>TRBV10-3|TRBJ2-5
CAISESKEETQYF